Sequencing of this TCR beta chain was carried out in a study of graft-versus-host responses after intestinal transplantation. Background on the study: Recipients received multivisceral, liver-intestinal, or isolated intestinal transplants.

Method: immunoSEQ multiplex PCR; TCRdb's copy keeps in-frame clones and lacks some. In the table there are approximately 9,300 clones, 25% to 30% of which are singletons. Researchers placed roughly 200,000 CFSE-labeled responder cells in culture with roughly 200,000 irradiated, violet-dye-labeled stimulator cells. The V end lost 4 bases, the J end lost 4 bases, and 20 bases lay between the germline ends. CDR1 is MGHRA, CDR2 YSYEKL, per germline. The CDR3 runs to 16 residues. This specimen consisted of alloreactive CD4+ T cells from a mixed lymphocyte reaction culture, obtained before intestinal transplant. Noted subset: CFSE-low proliferating T cells sorted from approximately 6-day pre-transplant mixed lymphocyte reaction (GvH or HvG direction). The TCR comes from a human patient who received an intestinal transplant. The rearrangement uses TRBV4-1 and TRBJ2-7; possible D gene TRBD2, 5 bases. As DNA, the CDR3 is TGCGCCAGCAGCCCCGGATCCCTCGGGATCAGATACGAGCAGTACTTC. Protein: CASSPGSLGIRYEQYF.